The entry that follows covers one T cell receptor beta chain sequence. TCRdb ran MiXCR on the RACE reads and lists one entry per CDR3 protein. The sample holds roughly 260,000 distinct CDR3 sequences, roughly 8.9% seen once. Described time point: pre-sensitization, week 0. As to treatment: therapeutic diphenylcyclopropenone sensitization with weekly scalp DPC. Participating donors were patients with alopecia, aged 18 to 70 years, considered appropriate candidates for DPC. The data were obtained in a study of human T cells and chemical hapten exposure. CDR1 is LGHDT and CDR2 is YNNKEL in the germline V gene (reference sequence). The CDR3 has 16 residues. The ends lost 2 bases at V and 4 bases at J; junction bases unmatched: 4.

This chain connects TRBV3-1 to TRBJ2-2; 10 nucleotides line up with TRBD2. The sample consisted of whole blood, taken in connection with sensitization to the hapten diphenylcyclopropenone (DPC). This TCR derives from a woman aged 35 to 49 with alopecia areata. Some clones in this sample may be carry-over from other donors' samples. CDR3 in DNA: TGTGCCAGCAGCCAACTAGCGGGAGTAAGCACCGGGGAGCTGTTTTTT. This encodes CASSQLAGVSTGELFF.